The clone carrying this T cell receptor beta chain was detected a few times. Its specificity is unknown. The CDR3 extends 3 residues past the end of the read, so its final part is completed from the germline J gene. The CDR3 contains 16 residues. Germline assignment: CDR1 LNHDA and CDR2 SQIVND (reference sequence). Trimming at V came to 3 bases and at J to 5 bases, leaving 13 bases not matched to a gene. The sample is drawn from a study of T cell clonality in common variable immunodeficiency. The study, taken as a whole, reports: Fewer deletions and N-nucleotide insertions were reportedly seen in common variable immunodeficiency TCR beta sequences.

Sequenced by immunoSEQ multiplex PCR; TCRdb stores in-frame clones only, minus some. The sample was found to contain about 16,000 clones, and every one recurs. The sequence was obtained from a human donor with common variable immunodeficiency. V gene TRBV19 combines with J gene TRBJ2-7, with TRBD1 identical over 7 bases. Sequencing was carried out using peripheral blood mononuclear cells. Partial CDR3 DNA: TGTGCCAGTAGTATCGTCCTGGACCGGGACAGCCACGAG. This translates into CASSIVLDRDSHE. The complete CDR3 reads CASSIVLDRDSHEQYF.